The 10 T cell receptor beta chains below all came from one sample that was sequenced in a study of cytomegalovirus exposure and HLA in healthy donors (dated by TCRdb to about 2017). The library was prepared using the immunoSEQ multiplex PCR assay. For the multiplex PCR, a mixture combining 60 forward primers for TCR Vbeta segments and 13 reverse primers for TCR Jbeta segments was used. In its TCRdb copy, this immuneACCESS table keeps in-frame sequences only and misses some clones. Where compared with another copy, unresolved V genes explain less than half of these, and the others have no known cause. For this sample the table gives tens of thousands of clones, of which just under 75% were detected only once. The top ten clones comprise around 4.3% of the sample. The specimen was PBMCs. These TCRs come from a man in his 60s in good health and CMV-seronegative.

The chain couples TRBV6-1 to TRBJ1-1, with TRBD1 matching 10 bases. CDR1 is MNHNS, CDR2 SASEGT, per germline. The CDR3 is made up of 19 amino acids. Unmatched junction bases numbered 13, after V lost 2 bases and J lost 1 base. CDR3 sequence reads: CASSESRGQGFVGNTEAFF. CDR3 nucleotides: TGTGCCAGCAGTGAAAGTAGGGGACAGGGGTTCGTTGGGAACACTGAAGCTTTCTTT.

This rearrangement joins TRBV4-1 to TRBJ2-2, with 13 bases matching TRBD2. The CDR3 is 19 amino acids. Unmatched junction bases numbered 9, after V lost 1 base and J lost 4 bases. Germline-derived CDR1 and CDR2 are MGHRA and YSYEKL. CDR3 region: CASSQAGGLAGTSTGELFF. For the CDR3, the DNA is TGCGCCAGCAGCCAAGCAGGGGGACTAGCGGGGACGAGCACCGGGGAGCTGTTTTTT.

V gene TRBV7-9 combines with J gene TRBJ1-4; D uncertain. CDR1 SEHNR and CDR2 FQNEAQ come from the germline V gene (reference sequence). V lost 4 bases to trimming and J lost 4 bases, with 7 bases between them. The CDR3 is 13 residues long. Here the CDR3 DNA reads TGTGCCAGCAGCTCCCTTCGTAATGAAAAACTGTTTTTT. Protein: CASSSLRNEKLFF.

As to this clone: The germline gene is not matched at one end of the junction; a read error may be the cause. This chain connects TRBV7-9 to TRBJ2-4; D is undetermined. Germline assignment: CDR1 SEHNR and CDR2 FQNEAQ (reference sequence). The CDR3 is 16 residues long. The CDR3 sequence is CSSSFGRGVAKNIQYF. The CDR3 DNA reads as TGTTCCAGCAGCTTCGGTCGTGGTGTAGCCAAAAACATTCAGTACTTC.

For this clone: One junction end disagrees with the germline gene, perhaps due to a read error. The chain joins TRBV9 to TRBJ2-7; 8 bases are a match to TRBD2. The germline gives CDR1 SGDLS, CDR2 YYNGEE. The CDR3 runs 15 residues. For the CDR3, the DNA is TGTGCCAGCAGCGTAGGACTAGCGCACTCCTACAAGCAGTACTTC. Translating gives CASSVGLAHSYKQYF. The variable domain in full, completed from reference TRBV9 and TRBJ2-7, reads DSGVTQTPKHLITATGQRVTLRCSPRSGDLSVYWYQQSLDQGLQFLIQYYNGEERAKGNILERFSAQQFPDLHSELNLSSLELGDSALYFCASSVGLAHSYKQYFGPGTRLTVT.

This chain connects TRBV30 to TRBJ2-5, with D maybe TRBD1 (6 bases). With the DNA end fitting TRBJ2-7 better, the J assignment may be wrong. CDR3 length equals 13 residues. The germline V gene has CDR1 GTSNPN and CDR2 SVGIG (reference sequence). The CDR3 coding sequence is TGTGCCTGGAGTGGTGGCAGGGGCACCGAGCAGTACTTC. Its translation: CAWSGGRGTEQYF.

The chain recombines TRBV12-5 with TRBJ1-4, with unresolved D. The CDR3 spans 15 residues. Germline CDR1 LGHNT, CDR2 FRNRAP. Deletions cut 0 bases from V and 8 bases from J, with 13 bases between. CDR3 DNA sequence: TGTGCTAGTGGTTTGGTACTGGGAGGGCGGGAAAAACTGTTTTTT. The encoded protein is CASGLVLGGREKLFF.

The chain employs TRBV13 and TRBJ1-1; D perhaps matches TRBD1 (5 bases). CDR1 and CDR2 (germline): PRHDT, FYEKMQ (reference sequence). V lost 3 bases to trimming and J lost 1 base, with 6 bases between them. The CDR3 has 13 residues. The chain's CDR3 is CASSFGQNTEAFF. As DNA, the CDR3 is TGTGCCAGCAGCTTCGGACAGAACACTGAAGCTTTCTTT.

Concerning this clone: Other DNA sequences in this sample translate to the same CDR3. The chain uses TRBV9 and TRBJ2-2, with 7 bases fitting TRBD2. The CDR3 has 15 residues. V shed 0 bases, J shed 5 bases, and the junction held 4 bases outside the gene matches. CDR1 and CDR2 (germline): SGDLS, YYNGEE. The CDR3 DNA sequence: TGTGCCAGCAGCGTAGGGGGGGGAGGAACCGGGGAGCTGTTTTTT. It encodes CASSVGGGGTGELFF.

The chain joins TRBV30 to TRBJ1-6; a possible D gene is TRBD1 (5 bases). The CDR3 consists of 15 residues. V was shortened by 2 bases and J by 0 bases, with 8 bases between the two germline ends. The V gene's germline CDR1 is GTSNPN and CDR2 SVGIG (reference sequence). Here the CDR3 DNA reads TGTGCCTGGAGTACAGGAAGCTCCTATAATTCACCCCTCCACTTT. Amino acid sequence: CAWSTGSSYNSPLHF.